This TCR beta chain was captured by sequencing in a study of blood T cell repertoires in COVID-19. In the study overall: The samples span acute and convalescent COVID-19 from the United States, Italy and Spain. PBMCs, B-cell-depleted T cells, or T cells provided the cDNA or gDNA that made up the material.

In the original processing: Estimated nucleated cell counts came from reference gene primer amplification. Method: immunoSEQ multiplex PCR; TCRdb's copy keeps in-frame clones and lacks some. V, J and clone size derive from that table, while D and trimming were established from the DNA sequence. The sample shows roughly 110,000 clones, roughly 88% of them seen only once. The CDR3 runs to 19 residues. Germline lookup yields CDR1 SGHDT and CDR2 YYEEEE. J lost 3 bases, V lost 0 bases, and 16 bases had no gene match. The sample was peripheral blood. The TCR sequence derives from a woman between 70 and 85 years old with acute or convalescent COVID-19. This sequence joins TRBV5-6 and TRBJ2-7, with 9 bases matching TRBD1. CDR3 protein: CASSLERTGVAGDLYEQYF. CDR3 DNA: TGTGCCAGCAGCTTGGAACGGACAGGGGTTGCTGGAGACCTCTACGAGCAGTACTTC.